Reported below is one TCR beta chain. The data originate from a study of blood T cell repertoires in COVID-19. Looking at the study overall: Sites across the United States, Italy and Spain contributed samples from acute and convalescent COVID-19. In each case, the material was cDNA or gDNA derived from T cells, B-cell-depleted T cells, or PBMCs.

V lost 1 base, J lost 4 bases, and 11 bases lay in between. The CDR3 sequence is 15 residues long. Germline V gives CDR1 LNHDA, CDR2 SQIVND (reference sequence). Original methodology: By means of reference gene primer amplification, nucleated cell counts were estimated. Some clones are missing from TCRdb's copy, which holds only in-frame ones; the method was immunoSEQ multiplex PCR. V, J and clone size are taken as reported in that table, and D and trimming were inferred from the DNA itself. The sample has approximately 170,000 clones; 89% are singletons. Sequencing used peripheral blood. The genes are TRBV19 and TRBJ2-1, with D perhaps TRBD2 (5 bases). This clonotype originated in a young man who had recovered from COVID-19. The CDR3 bases are TGTGCCAGTAGTATAGGGACTGGCCTTTACAATGAGCAGTTCTTC. It encodes CASSIGTGLYNEQFF.